The TCR beta chain described here comes from a study of vaccination and CD4 T cells after COVID-19. An Oncomine TCR Beta short-read assay was used to sequence the DNA from cultured CD4+ T cells. TCRdb independently ran MiXCR on the PCR reads; one entry per CDR3 protein. The data contain some 15,000 distinct CDR3 sequences, 73% of them seen just once; the ten biggest clones take up about 11%. Regarding treatment: roughly 10-day PBMC culture with coronavirus spike peptide pools or control peptides (ViraFEST assay). The ends were cut back, 6 bases at V and 1 base at J, with 11 bases in the middle. CDR1 is MNHNS and CDR2 is SASEGT in the germline V gene. The CDR3 runs 14 residues. On this clonotype itself: What it recognizes is unknown.

Source material: CD4+ T cells from blood, cultured in vitro. The chain recombines TRBV6-1 with TRBJ2-3; D remains ambiguous. The sequence was collected from a human donor who had recovered from COVID-19. CDR3 in amino acids: CASRSERGTDTQYF. The CDR3 region has the DNA TGTGCCAGCAGATCGGAGCGCGGCACAGATACGCAGTATTTT.